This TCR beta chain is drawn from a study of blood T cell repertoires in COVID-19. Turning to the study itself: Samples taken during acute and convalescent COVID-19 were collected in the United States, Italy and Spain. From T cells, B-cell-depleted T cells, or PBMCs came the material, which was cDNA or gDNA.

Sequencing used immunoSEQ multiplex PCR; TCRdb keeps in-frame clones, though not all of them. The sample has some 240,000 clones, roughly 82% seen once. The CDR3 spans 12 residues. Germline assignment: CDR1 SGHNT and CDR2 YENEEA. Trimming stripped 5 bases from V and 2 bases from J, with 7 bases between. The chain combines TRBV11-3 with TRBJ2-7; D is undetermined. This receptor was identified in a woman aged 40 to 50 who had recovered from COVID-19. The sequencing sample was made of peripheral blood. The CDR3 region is CASSPFPYEQYF. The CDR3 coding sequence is TGTGCCAGCAGCCCGTTTCCCTACGAGCAGTACTTC.